The present TCR beta chain was sequenced within a study of cytomegalovirus exposure and HLA in healthy donors. General study findings and limits: TCR beta sequences numbering under 20,000 were associated with HLA alleles at 0.05 false discovery rate in a later analysis. Reports indicate that TCR beta sequences accurately predicted the HLA-A and HLA-B alleles of most subjects.

Worth noting for this clone: Its matching antigen is unknown.

The CDR3 extends over 14 amino acids. Trimming left V 1 base short and J 3 bases short, with 10 bases between. CDR1 and CDR2 (germline): SGHRS, YFSETQ. Vbeta (60) and Jbeta (13) primers were used in the PCR. Measured with immunoSEQ multiplex PCR; TCRdb has only the in-frame clones, and not every one. The profile shows about 160,000 clones, roughly 65% of them singletons. The chain links TRBV5-1 to TRBJ1-1; no clear D gene. The clonotype was recovered from a man between 18 and 35 years old in good health and CMV-seropositive. Sequencing was carried out using PBMCs. The chain's CDR3 is CASSLSSGDTEAFF. Here the CDR3 DNA reads TGCGCCAGCAGCTTGAGCAGCGGAGACACTGAAGCTTTCTTT.